Shown below are 14 T cell receptor beta chains from a single sample sequenced in a study of T cells in localized non-small cell lung cancer. Profiled with immunoSEQ multiplex PCR; TCRdb holds only in-frame clones, not every one. The sample comprises about 7,000 clones, around 50% of which are singletons, and 2.5% to 3.5% rests with the top ten. The sequenced sample was lymph node tissue, obtained before any cancer treatment. These TCRs come from a female donor over 55 with stage I lung adenocarcinoma.

This clone was seen more than once but under ten times. The chain joins TRBV6-8 to TRBJ1-2; D is undetermined. There are 12 residues in the CDR3. CDR1 MNHGY and CDR2 SAAAGT come from the germline V gene. Between the trimmed V and J ends, which lost 6 bases and 9 bases, there was a span of 14 bases. The CDR3 DNA reads TGTGCCAGCAGGCGTGAGGGAGCGAGCTACACCTTC. Translated: CASRREGASYTF.

The rearrangement links TRBV18 to TRBJ1-2; D is ambiguous. The ends were cut back, 1 base at V and 4 bases at J, with 7 bases in the middle. Germline V gives CDR1 KGHSH, CDR2 LQKENI. This CDR3 comprises 13 residues. CDR3 DNA: TGTGCCAGCTCACCACAGGTCGGCTATGGCTACACCTTC. Translation: CASSPQVGYGYTF.

This chain links TRBV15 with TRBJ1-4; a possible D gene is TRBD1 (6 bases). The CDR3 is 14 residues long. Germline CDR1 LNHNV, CDR2 YYDKDF (reference sequence). With 3 bases removed from V and 6 bases from J, the gap between germline ends came to 11 bases. The CDR3 sequence is CATSSGAGDEKLFF. The CDR3 DNA reads TGTGCCACCAGCAGTGGGGCAGGGGATGAAAAACTGTTTTTT.

This clone was counted only a few times. The rearrangement uses TRBV6-8 and TRBJ1-1, with 12 bases identical to TRBD1. The CDR3 has 17 residues. Trimming removed 0 bases from V and 0 bases from J; junction bases left unmatched: 2. Germline-derived CDR1 and CDR2 are MNHGY and SAAAGT. The CDR3 nucleotides are TGTGCCAGCAGTTACTCGGGGACAGGGGGCCTGAACACTGAAGCTTTCTTT. Its protein product is CASSYSGTGGLNTEAFF.

The chain carries TRBV9 and TRBJ2-2, with D hard to call. The CDR3 spans 15 residues. Germline V gives CDR1 SGDLS, CDR2 YYNGEE. Trimming stripped 0 bases from V and 2 bases from J, with 8 bases between. Here the CDR3 DNA reads TGTGCCAGCAGCGTAGCTCAGGCAAACACCGGGGAGCTGTTTTTT. Residues: CASSVAQANTGELFF.

The chain links TRBV19 to TRBJ1-3; D gene uncertain. Trimming removed 7 bases at V and 2 bases at J, with 6 bases between. CDR1 LNHDA and CDR2 SQIVND come from the germline V gene (reference sequence). The CDR3 consists of 12 residues. CDR3 DNA: TGTGCCAGTAAGAGGCCTGGAAACACCATATATTTT. It codes for CASKRPGNTIYF.

The J gene is TRBJ2-7, the V gene TRBV18; 7 nucleotides agree with TRBD1. CDR1 and CDR2 from the germline V gene are KGHSH and LQKENI. J gave up 8 bases and V 6 bases, and 10 bases lay outside the gene matches. CDR3 length: 13 residues. The CDR3 DNA follows: TGTGCCAGCTCCCCCGACAGGGTTACGAAGCAGTACTTC. The encoded protein is CASSPDRVTKQYF. The full variable domain, completed using reference TRBV18 and TRBJ2-7, is NAGVMQNPRHLVRRRGQEARLRCSPMKGHSHVYWYRQLPEEGLKFMVYLQKENIIDESGMPKERFSAEFPKEGPSILRIQQVVRGDSAAYFCASSPDRVTKQYFGPGTRLTVT.

This chain connects TRBV9 to TRBJ1-6; maybe TRBD1 (5 bases). The CDR3 has 14 amino acids. Germline assignment: CDR1 SGDLS and CDR2 YYNGEE. Trimming cost V 5 bases and J 9 bases, with 15 bases left between them. Here the CDR3 reads CASSGNRSGSPLHF. CDR3 nucleotides: TGTGCCAGCAGTGGAAACAGGAGTGGTTCACCCCTCCACTTT.

J is TRBJ1-5 and V is TRBV19, with a possible D match to TRBD1 (5 bases). The length of the CDR3 is 15 residues. Between the trimmed V and J ends, which lost 4 bases and 8 bases, there was a span of 18 bases. The germline V gene encodes CDR1 LNHDA and CDR2 SQIVND (reference sequence). This chain's CDR3 is CASSTALGPPEPQHF. CDR3 nucleotide sequence: TGTGCCAGTAGTACCGCCCTGGGGCCTCCGGAGCCCCAGCATTTT.

In this sample, this clone turned up a few times. V is TRBV4-1 and J is TRBJ2-7; D possibly corresponds to TRBD1 (5 bases). Germline CDR1 is MGHRA and CDR2 is YSYEKL. V lost 4 bases, J lost 3 bases, and 10 bases lay in between. The CDR3 is made up of 13 amino acids. DNA for the CDR3: TGCGCCAGCAGCCGGCCAGACAGCTACGAGCAGTACTTC. It codes for CASSRPDSYEQYF.

This clone occurred a few times. The chain employs TRBV1 and TRBJ2-7; the table's D call, TRBD1, was not checked against the DNA. TRBV1 constitutes a pseudogene. CDR3 length: 14 amino acids. CDR3: CASSQDTGSYEQYF. CDR3 coding DNA: TGCGCCAGCAGCCAAGATACAGGGAGCTACGAGCAGTACTTC.

This chain joins TRBV18 and TRBJ2-2; D possibly uses TRBD1 or TRBD2 (5 bases each). The CDR3 is 14 amino acids. CDR1 is KGHSH, CDR2 LQKENI, per germline. V was clipped by 3 bases and J by 4 bases, with 9 bases between them. CDR3 sequence (DNA): TGTGCCAGCTCACCTCGGGACCTCACCGGGGAGCTGTTTTTT. It encodes CASSPRDLTGELFF.

This clone was found a few times. The chain employs TRBV4-1 and TRBJ2-5, with unresolved D. This CDR3 has 13 amino acids. The germline CDR1 and CDR2 sequences are MGHRA and YSYEKL. V dropped 0 bases and J dropped 7 bases, with 9 bases sitting between them. CDR3 sequence: CASSQEGGGTQYF. The CDR3 DNA is TGCGCCAGCAGCCAAGAAGGCGGTGGGACCCAGTACTTC.

The chain uses TRBV29-1 and TRBJ1-1; no clear D gene. Germline V CDR1 and CDR2: SQVTM, ANQGSEA. V gave up 0 bases and J gave up 6 bases, with 14 bases separating them. The CDR3 runs to 14 residues. The chain's CDR3 is CSVEESAVGSEAFF. The CDR3 nucleotides are TGCAGCGTTGAAGAGTCGGCGGTGGGGTCTGAAGCTTTCTTT.